One TCR beta chain is described in this entry. Antigen: not known. The sample belongs to a study of T cell responses to AZD1222 COVID-19 vaccine. Study-wide points: Spike-specific TCR breadth rose after two AZD1222 doses, and depth rose as well. Among those given AZD1222, only six were seropositive at baseline.

The protocol was immunoSEQ multiplex PCR, while the TCRdb copy is restricted to in-frame clones and leaves out a portion. Of around 180,000 clones listed, 80% to 90% are singletons. Trimming cost V 2 bases and J 4 bases; bases outside gene matches: 6. The germline gives CDR1 SGHVS, CDR2 FNYEAQ. CDR3 length equals 16 residues. This TCR was recovered from an adult in good health. The sample was peripheral blood, taken on day 0 of MenACWY control vaccination. The chain couples TRBV7-6 to TRBJ1-3, with 9 positions matching TRBD1. Here the CDR3 reads CASSLSGTGFGNTIYF. For the CDR3, the DNA is TGTGCCAGCAGCTTATCCGGGACAGGGTTCGGAAACACCATATATTTT.